This T cell receptor beta chain was found in a study of PD-1 blockade in classical Hodgkin lymphoma. Across the study: It was nivolumab at 3 mg/kg, given intravenously every 2 weeks, that patients received.

All patients experienced relapse after autologous stem cell transplantation, and brentuximab vedotin exposure was variable. Worth noting for this clone: Its antigen is as yet unknown.

The repertoire was sequenced with immunoSEQ multiplex PCR; TCRdb's copy has only in-frame clones and lacks some. The profile shows approximately 43,000 clones, more than 85% of them singletons. Study findings and constraints: CD4+ TCR diversity, unlike CD8+, climbed significantly by C4D1. Complete responders matched newly diagnosed patients in baseline diversity. Healthy donors reportedly exceeded newly diagnosed patients in baseline TCR diversity.

CDR3 length: 20 amino acids. V lost 1 base, J lost 3 bases, and 18 bases stayed unmatched. The germline V gene encodes CDR1 LGHNA and CDR2 YSLEER. J is TRBJ2-1 and V is TRBV4-3, with 7 bases lining up with TRBD1. The sample was peripheral blood mononuclear cells (PBMCs), taken before the second cycle of nivolumab. This receptor was obtained from a human donor with classical Hodgkin lymphoma. CDR3 protein: CASSQGENRGRLLHYNEQFF. Here the CDR3 DNA reads TGCGCCAGCAGCCAAGGAGAAAACAGGGGCCGCCTGCTTCACTACAATGAGCAGTTCTTC.